The next 9 T cell receptor beta chains were all read from a single sample in a study of blood T cell repertoires in COVID-19. Sequencing was performed with immunoSEQ multiplex PCR; in TCRdb, only in-frame clones are kept and a portion is missing. There are more than 95,000 clones in the sample; roughly 72% occur only once, and 6% lies in the top ten. The sequencing input was peripheral blood. The source of these receptors is a man older than 75 with COVID-19, enrolled during active disease.

The J gene is TRBJ2-2, the V gene TRBV28, with 7 bases lining up with TRBD1. The CDR3 spans 15 residues. CDR1 MDHEN and CDR2 SYDVKM come from the germline V gene. Trimming at V came to 4 bases and at J to 14 bases, leaving 16 bases not matched to a gene. Here the CDR3 reads CASSSPQGPPPELFF. The CDR3 bases are TGTGCCAGCAGTTCACCACAGGGGCCCCCACCGGAACTGTTTTTT.

The chain is built from TRBV29-1 and TRBJ1-2, with D maybe TRBD1 (6 bases). The V end was cut by 0 bases, the J end by 3 bases, with 8 bases between. CDR1 and CDR2 from the germline V gene are SQVTM and ANQGSEA. This CDR3 has 13 amino acids. The CDR3 loop is CSVEDAGDYGYTF. The CDR3 DNA sequence: TGCAGCGTTGAAGATGCAGGGGACTATGGCTACACCTTC.

The CDR3 loop reads CASSQGGRGQPQHF. For the CDR3, the DNA is TGTGCCAGCAGCCAAGGAGGGCGGGGGCAGCCCCAGCATTTT. The rearrangement links TRBV4-2 to TRBJ1-5, with a weak D call TRBD1 (5 bases). The V end was cut by 1 base, the J end by 7 bases, with 11 bases between. Per germline, CDR1 LGHNA and CDR2 YNFKEQ. The CDR3 runs to 14 residues.

This clone occurred a few times. V usage is TRBV10-1 and J usage is TRBJ2-2; 7 bases match TRBD2. V shed 2 bases and J 4 bases; nucleotides not matched to a gene: 1. The CDR3 has 14 amino acids. Per germline, CDR1 WNHNN and CDR2 SYGVQD (reference sequence). DNA of the CDR3: TGCGCCAGCAGTGAGGCTAGCGGCACCGGGGAGCTGTTTTTT. Residues: CASSEASGTGELFF.

The rearrangement uses TRBV2 and TRBJ2-1; 10 bases agree with TRBD2. CDR1 and CDR2 from the germline V gene are SNHLY and FYNNEI. V lost 4 bases to trimming and J lost 9 bases; unmatched junction nucleotides: 6. CDR3 length: 14 amino acids. The chain's CDR3 is CASSVEGLAVEQFF. The DNA of the CDR3 is TGTGCCAGCAGTGTGGAAGGACTAGCGGTTGAGCAGTTCTTC.

This clone was seen a few times. This chain uses TRBV2 with TRBJ2-1; TRBD2 matches 9 bases. Germline values: CDR1 SNHLY, CDR2 FYNNEI. This CDR3 contains 12 residues. J lost 8 bases, V lost 10 bases, and 6 bases had no gene match. CDR3 sequence reads: CATKGLADEQFF. The CDR3 DNA sequence: TGTGCCACAAAGGGACTAGCTGATGAGCAGTTCTTC.

As DNA, the CDR3 is TGTGCCAGCAGTGATAGACAGACATACGAGCAGTACTTC. Protein: CASSDRQTYEQYF. The V gene is TRBV6-1, the J gene TRBJ2-7; tentative D call: TRBD1 (5 bases). The CDR3 extends over 13 amino acids. CDR1 and CDR2 (germline): MNHNS, SASEGT. Trimming stripped 3 bases from V and 4 bases from J, with 10 bases between.

J is TRBJ2-7 and V is TRBV19, with D unclear. V was pared by 6 bases and J by 3 bases, with 9 bases between. Germline-derived CDR1 and CDR2 are LNHDA and SQIVND (reference sequence). The CDR3 spans 12 residues. CDR3 coding DNA: TGTGCCAGTAGCCCCGACAACTACGAGCAGTACTTC. It is translated as CASSPDNYEQYF.

The rearrangement uses TRBV9 and TRBJ2-2; D unclear. The V gene lost 0 bases and the J gene lost 5 bases, with 11 bases spanning the gap. The length of the CDR3 is 15 residues. Germline values: CDR1 SGDLS, CDR2 YYNGEE. CDR3 residues: CASSVGLVETGELFF. The CDR3, as DNA: TGTGCCAGCAGCGTAGGTCTAGTAGAAACCGGGGAGCTGTTTTTT.